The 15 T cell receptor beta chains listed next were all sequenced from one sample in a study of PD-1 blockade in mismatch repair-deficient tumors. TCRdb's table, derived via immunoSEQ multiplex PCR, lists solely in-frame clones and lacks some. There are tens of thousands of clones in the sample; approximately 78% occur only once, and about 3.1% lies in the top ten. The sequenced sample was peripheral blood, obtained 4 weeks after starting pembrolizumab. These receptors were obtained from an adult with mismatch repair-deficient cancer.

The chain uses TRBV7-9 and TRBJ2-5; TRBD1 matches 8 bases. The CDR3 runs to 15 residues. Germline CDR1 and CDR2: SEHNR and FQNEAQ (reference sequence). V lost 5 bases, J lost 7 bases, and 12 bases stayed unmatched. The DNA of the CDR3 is TGTGCCAGCAGCCACAGGGGGGTAACCGCCGGGACCCAGTACTTC. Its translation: CASSHRGVTAGTQYF.

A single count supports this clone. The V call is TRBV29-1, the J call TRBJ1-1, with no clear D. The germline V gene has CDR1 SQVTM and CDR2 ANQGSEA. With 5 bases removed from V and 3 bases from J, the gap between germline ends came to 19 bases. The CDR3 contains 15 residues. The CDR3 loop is CSVRPKFRGDTEAFF. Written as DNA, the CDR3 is TGCAGCGTTAGGCCAAAGTTTCGGGGTGACACTGAAGCTTTCTTT.

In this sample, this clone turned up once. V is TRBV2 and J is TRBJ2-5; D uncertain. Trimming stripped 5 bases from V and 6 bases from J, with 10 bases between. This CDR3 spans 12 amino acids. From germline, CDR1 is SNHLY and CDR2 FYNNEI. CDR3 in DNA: TGTGCCAGCAGTCTAGAGATGCAGACCCAGTACTTC. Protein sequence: CASSLEMQTQYF.

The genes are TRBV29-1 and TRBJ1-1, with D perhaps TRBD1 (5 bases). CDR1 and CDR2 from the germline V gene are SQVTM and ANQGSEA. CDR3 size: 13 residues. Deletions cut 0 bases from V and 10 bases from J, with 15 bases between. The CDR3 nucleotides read TGCAGCGTTGAAGAGGGCGGGATGGGGCGAGCTTTCTTT. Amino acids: CSVEEGGMGRAFF.

The DNA of the CDR3 is TGTGCCAGCAGCGTCCAGAACTATGGCTACACCTTC. As protein: CASSVQNYGYTF. The chain recombines TRBV11-2 with TRBJ1-2; D uncertain. V was cut by 5 bases and J by 2 bases, with 6 bases left in between. Germline assignment: CDR1 SGHAT and CDR2 FQNNGV. The CDR3 totals 12 residues.

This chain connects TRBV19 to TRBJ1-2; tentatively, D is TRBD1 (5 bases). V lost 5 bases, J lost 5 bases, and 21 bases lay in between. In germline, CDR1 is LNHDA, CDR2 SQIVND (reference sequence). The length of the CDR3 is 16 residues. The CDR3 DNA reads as TGTGCCAGTAGTCCCGTGGATCCATCGGGGCTATATGGCTACACCTTC. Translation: CASSPVDPSGLYGYTF.

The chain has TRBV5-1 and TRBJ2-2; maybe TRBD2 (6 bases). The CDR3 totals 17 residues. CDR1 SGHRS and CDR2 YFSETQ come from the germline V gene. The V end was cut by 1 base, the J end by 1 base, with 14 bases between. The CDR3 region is CASSLNVASVNTGELFF. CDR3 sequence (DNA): TGCGCCAGCAGCTTGAACGTGGCTAGCGTGAACACCGGGGAGCTGTTTTTT.

The CDR3 spells CASSVGALSGQETQYF. The DNA of the CDR3 is TGTGCCAGCAGCGTAGGAGCGTTGAGCGGACAAGAGACCCAGTACTTC. This chain uses TRBV9 with TRBJ2-5; a weak D match, TRBD2 (5 bases). The germline gives CDR1 SGDLS, CDR2 YYNGEE. CDR3 length: 16 amino acids. V dropped 0 bases and J dropped 2 bases, with 14 bases sitting between them.

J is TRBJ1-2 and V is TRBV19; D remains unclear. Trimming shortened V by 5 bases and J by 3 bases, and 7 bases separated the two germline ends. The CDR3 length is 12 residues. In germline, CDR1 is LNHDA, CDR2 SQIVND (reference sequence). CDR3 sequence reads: CASSYSDYGYTF. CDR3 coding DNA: TGTGCCAGTAGTTACTCGGACTATGGCTACACCTTC.

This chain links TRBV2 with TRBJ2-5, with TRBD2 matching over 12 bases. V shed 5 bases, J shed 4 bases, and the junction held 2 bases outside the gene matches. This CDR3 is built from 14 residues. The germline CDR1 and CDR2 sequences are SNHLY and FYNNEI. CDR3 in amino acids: CASSTTSGGETQYF. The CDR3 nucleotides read TGTGCCAGCAGTACGACTAGCGGGGGAGAGACCCAGTACTTC.

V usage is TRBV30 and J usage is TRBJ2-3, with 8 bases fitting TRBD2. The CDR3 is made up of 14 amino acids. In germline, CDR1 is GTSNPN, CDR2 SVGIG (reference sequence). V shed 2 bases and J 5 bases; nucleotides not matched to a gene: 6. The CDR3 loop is CAWSRAGVRDTQYF. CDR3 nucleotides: TGTGCCTGGAGTCGAGCGGGAGTGAGAGATACGCAGTATTTT.

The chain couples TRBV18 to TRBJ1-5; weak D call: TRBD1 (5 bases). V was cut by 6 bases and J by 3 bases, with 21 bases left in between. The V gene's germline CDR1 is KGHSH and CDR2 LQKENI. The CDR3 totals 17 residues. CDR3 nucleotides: TGTGCCAGCTCCCCTGGGGGATCAGGAGCTTCCAATCAGCCCCAGCATTTT. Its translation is CASSPGGSGASNQPQHF.

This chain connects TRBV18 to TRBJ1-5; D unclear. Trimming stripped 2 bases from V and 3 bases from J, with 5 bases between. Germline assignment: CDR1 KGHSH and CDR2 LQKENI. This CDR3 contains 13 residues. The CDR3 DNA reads TGTGCCAGCTCACCAGGATACAATCAGCCCCAGCATTTT. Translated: CASSPGYNQPQHF.

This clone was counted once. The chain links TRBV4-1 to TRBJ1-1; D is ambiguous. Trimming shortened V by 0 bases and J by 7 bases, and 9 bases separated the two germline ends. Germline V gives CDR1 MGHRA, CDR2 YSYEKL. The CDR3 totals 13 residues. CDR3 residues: CASSQDLRSEAFF. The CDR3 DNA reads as TGCGCCAGCAGCCAAGATCTACGCAGTGAAGCTTTCTTT.

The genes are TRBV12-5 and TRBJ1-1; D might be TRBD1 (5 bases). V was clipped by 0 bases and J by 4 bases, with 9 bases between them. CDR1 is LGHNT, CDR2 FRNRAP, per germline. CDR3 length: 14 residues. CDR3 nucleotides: TGTGCTAGTGGTTTGGTATCGGGGCCCACTGAAGCTTTCTTT. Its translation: CASGLVSGPTEAFF. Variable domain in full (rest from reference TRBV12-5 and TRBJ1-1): DARVTQTPRHKVTEMGQEVTMRCQPILGHNTVFWYRQTMMQGLELLAYFRNRAPLDDSGMPKDRFSAEMPDATLATLKIQPSEPRDSAVYFCASGLVSGPTEAFFGQGTRLTVV.